This T cell receptor beta chain emerged from a study of a mutant IDH1 vaccine in newly diagnosed glioma. The CDR3 runs 16 residues. V trimming: 5 bases; J trimming: 8 bases; junction bases outside the gene matches: 10. Per the germline V gene, CDR1 is LNHDA and CDR2 is SQIVND (reference sequence). Worth noting for this clone: Its antigen is not identified.

The time point here: week 47, end of study. Topical imiquimod accompanied each vaccine dose, which consisted of 300 ug of mutant IDH1 20-mer peptide. Assay used: immunoSEQ multiplex PCR; TCRdb lists only in-frame clones, some missing. The data contain tens of thousands of clones, over 70% of them singletons. Sequencing was performed on PBMCs, taken from a glioma patient whose treatment included an IDH1 peptide vaccine. This rearrangement joins TRBV19 to TRBJ2-2; TRBD2 matches 11 bases. The origin of this receptor is a man aged 40-50 years with glioma. The CDR3 spells CASSATSGALSGELFF. DNA for the CDR3: TGTGCCAGTAGTGCGACTAGCGGGGCCTTATCGGGGGAGCTGTTTTTT.